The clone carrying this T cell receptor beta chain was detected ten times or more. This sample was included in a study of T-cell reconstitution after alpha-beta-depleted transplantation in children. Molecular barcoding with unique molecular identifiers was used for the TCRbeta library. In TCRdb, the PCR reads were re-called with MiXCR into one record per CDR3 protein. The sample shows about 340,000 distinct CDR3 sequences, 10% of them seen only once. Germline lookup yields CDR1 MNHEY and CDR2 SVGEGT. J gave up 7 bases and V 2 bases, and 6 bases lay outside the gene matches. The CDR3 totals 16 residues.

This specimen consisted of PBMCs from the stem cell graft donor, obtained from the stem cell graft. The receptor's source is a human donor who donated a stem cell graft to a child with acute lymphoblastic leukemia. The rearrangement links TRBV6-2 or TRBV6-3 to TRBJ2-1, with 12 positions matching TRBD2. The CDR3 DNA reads TGTGCCAGCAGTTACACTAGCGGGAGGTCTCGGAATGAGCAGTTCTTC. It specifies CASSYTSGRSRNEQFF.